These 24 T cell receptor beta chains came from one sample sequenced in a study of early T cells in non-severe SARS-CoV-2 infection (dated by TCRdb to 2020 to 2023). The method behind the library was 5' RACE. TCRdb lists the instrument as NextSeq 500. TCRdb reprocessing: public reads trimmed at Q25 with fastp, clones called with MiXCR, in-frame beta chains kept. Merged by CDR3 protein, the rows form single entries marked with the most common genes and DNA. The sample data list 30,000 to 35,000 distinct CDR3 sequences, and under 7.5% of these were observed just once. The leading ten clones occupy 2.5% to 3% of the sample. Material for sequencing was whole blood. These TCRs come from an adult who was a healthcare worker with PCR-confirmed SARS-CoV-2 infection or an uninfected control (not recorded which).

This clonotype was seen at least ten times. The V call is TRBV29-1, the J call TRBJ2-5; D gene uncertain. CDR3 length: 12 amino acids. V lost 4 bases, J lost 5 bases, and 11 bases lay in between. CDR1 is SQVTM, CDR2 ANQGSEA, per germline. CDR3 loop: CSVGSWVETQYF. CDR3 DNA sequence: TGCAGCGTTGGTTCTTGGGTTGAGACCCAGTACTTC.

V is TRBV7-2 and J is TRBJ2-7, with 8 bases that match TRBD1. V was clipped by 2 bases and J by 4 bases; unmatched bases: 7. Germline V lookup: CDR1 SGHTA, CDR2 FQGNSA. This CDR3 comprises 15 residues. In DNA form, the CDR3 reads TGTGCCAGCAGCTTAACGACAGGGGTAAAGTACGAGCAGTACTTC. Protein: CASSLTTGVKYEQYF.

In this sample, this clonotype turned up many times. This sequence joins TRBV7-2 and TRBJ2-5; 7 nucleotides match TRBD1. CDR1 is SGHTA and CDR2 is FQGNSA in the germline V gene. The CDR3 runs 13 residues. V trimming: 5 bases; J trimming: 4 bases; junction bases outside the gene matches: 4. The CDR3 loop reads CASSTSGGETQYF. In DNA, the CDR3 is TGTGCCAGCAGCACGTCAGGGGGAGAGACCCAGTACTTC.

This chain uses TRBV28 with TRBJ2-7; D might be TRBD1 (5 bases). Trimming cost V 6 bases and J 3 bases, with 12 bases left between them. CDR3 length: 13 residues. Germline assignment: CDR1 MDHEN and CDR2 SYDVKM. The CDR3 reads CASSETAIYEQYF. CDR3 nucleotides: TGTGCCAGCAGCGAGACAGCCATCTACGAGCAGTACTTC.

The rearrangement joins TRBV7-8 to TRBJ2-1; D remains ambiguous. This CDR3 contains 11 residues. Trimming pared 3 bases from V and 7 bases from J, leaving 4 bases between. Germline lookup yields CDR1 SGHVS and CDR2 FQNEAQ. The CDR3 DNA is TGTGCCAGCAGCTTCAGAAATGAGCAGTTCTTC. Amino acids: CASSFRNEQFF.

The rearrangement joins TRBV5-1 to TRBJ2-7, with TRBD2 identical over 7 bases. The CDR3 loop spans 14 amino acids. The V gene end was trimmed by 2 bases and the J gene end by 5 bases; junction bases not matched to a gene: 7. Germline V gene data show CDR1 as SGHRS and CDR2 as YFSETQ. The chain's CDR3 is CASSFGGSRNEQYF. CDR3 bases: TGCGCCAGCAGCTTCGGGGGGAGTCGAAACGAGCAGTACTTC.

In this sample, this clonotype turned up a few times. V and J are TRBV6-1 and TRBJ2-1; unclear D gene. CDR1 is MNHNS, CDR2 SASEGT, per germline. This CDR3 contains 11 residues. Trimming left V 8 bases short and J 5 bases short, with 7 bases between. Here the CDR3 DNA reads TGTGCCAGCCGTAGGAACAATGAGCAGTTCTTC. Translated: CASRRNNEQFF.

This clonotype came up many times. J is TRBJ2-1 and V is TRBV7-2; D is uncertain. CDR3 length: 13 amino acids. Germline values: CDR1 SGHTA, CDR2 FQGNSA. Trimming shortened V by 6 bases and J by 1 base, and 7 bases separated the two germline ends. CDR3 sequence: CASSTASYNEQFF. CDR3 in DNA: TGTGCCAGCAGTACAGCTTCCTACAATGAGCAGTTCTTC.

Remarks on this clonotype: This may stem from a read error, because a much larger clone lies one nucleotide away. This sequence joins TRBV27 and TRBJ1-2, with D hard to call. The V end was cut by 3 bases, the J end by 7 bases, with 12 bases between. Germline CDR1 and CDR2: MNHEY and SMNVEV (reference sequence). The CDR3 is 13 amino acids. The CDR3 protein is CASSLSASCGYTF. The CDR3 DNA follows: TGTGCCAGCAGTTTGTCGGCCTCCTGTGGCTACACCTTC.

This clonotype was detected a few times. This chain uses TRBV20-1 with TRBJ1-5; 7 nucleotides align to TRBD1. Germline assignment: CDR1 DFQATT and CDR2 SNEGSKA (reference sequence). This CDR3 spans 15 amino acids. V shed 6 bases, J shed 0 bases, and the junction held 8 bases outside the gene matches. This CDR3 is CSADTGVYSNQPQHF. In DNA, the CDR3 is TGCAGTGCCGACACAGGGGTCTATAGCAATCAGCCCCAGCATTTT.

By its share, this clonotype is medium-sized (0.01 to 0.1%). The rearrangement uses TRBV28 and TRBJ2-6; weak D call: TRBD1 (5 bases). The germline V gene encodes CDR1 MDHEN and CDR2 SYDVKM. The V gene lost 8 bases and the J gene lost 2 bases, with 19 bases spanning the gap. The CDR3 extends over 17 amino acids. CDR3 DNA: TGTGCCAGCGGATGGACAACTAAGACGGCTGGGGCCAACGTCCTGACTTTC. Residues: CASGWTTKTAGANVLTF. Complete variable domain (other parts from reference TRBV28 and TRBJ2-6): DVKVTQSSRYLVKRTGEKVFLECVQDMDHENMFWYRQDPGLGLRLIYFSYDVKMKEKGDIPEGYSVSREKKERFSLILESASTNQTSMYLCASGWTTKTAGANVLTFGAGSRLTVL.

This chain connects TRBV18 to TRBJ1-1; 7 nucleotides match TRBD1. Germline V CDR1 and CDR2: KGHSH, LQKENI. The CDR3 totals 17 residues. V lost 2 bases and J lost 2; bases outside the gene matches: 11. CDR3 sequence (DNA): TGTGCCAGCTCACCATTCGGGGGACAGCGGAAAAACACTGAAGCTTTCTTT. It codes for CASSPFGGQRKNTEAFF. The whole variable domain, filled in from reference TRBV18 and TRBJ1-1, reads NAGVMQNPRHLVRRRGQEARLRCSPMKGHSHVYWYRQLPEEGLKFMVYLQKENIIDESGMPKERFSAEFPKEGPSILRIQQVVRGDSAAYFCASSPFGGQRKNTEAFFGQGTRLTVV.

Many counts were recorded for this clonotype. The chain has TRBV11-2 and TRBJ2-7; D remains ambiguous. The V gene's germline CDR1 is SGHAT and CDR2 FQNNGV. The V and J ends lost 5 bases and 6 bases respectively, with 14 bases between them. This CDR3 is built from 13 residues. The CDR3 loop reads CASSAHLDLEQYF. The DNA for the CDR3 is TGTGCCAGCAGCGCTCACCTTGACCTCGAGCAGTACTTC. Combining the CDR3 with reference TRBV11-2 and TRBJ2-7 gives the whole variable domain EAGVAQSPRYKIIEKRQSVAFWCNPISGHATLYWYQQILGQGPKLLIQFQNNGVVDDSQLPKDRFSAERLKGVDSTLKIQPAKLEDSAVYLCASSAHLDLEQYFGPGTRLTVT.

This clonotype was observed a handful of times. V and J are TRBV7-2 and TRBJ2-7, with D perhaps matching TRBD1 (5 bases). V was clipped by 0 bases and J by 3 bases, with 9 bases between them. The germline CDR1 and CDR2 sequences are SGHTA and FQGNSA. There are 14 residues in the CDR3. The chain's CDR3 is CASSLARGHYEQYF. The CDR3 region has the DNA TGTGCCAGCAGCTTAGCTCGAGGACACTACGAGCAGTACTTC.

In its sample, this clonotype was seen many times. The chain links TRBV29-1 to TRBJ1-4; 7 bases fit TRBD1. Germline lookup yields CDR1 SQVTM and CDR2 ANQGSEA. The J segment lost 10 bases and the V segment lost 6 bases, leaving 11 bases of the junction unmatched. The CDR3 runs 13 residues. The CDR3 loop is CSVQTGLGGKLFF. For the CDR3, the DNA is TGCAGCGTCCAGACAGGGTTAGGTGGAAAACTGTTTTTT.

This clonotype appeared many times. The chain carries TRBV20-1 and TRBJ1-6; D is unclear. The germline V gene has CDR1 DFQATT and CDR2 SNEGSKA (reference sequence). The germline V and J ends were trimmed by 5 bases and 0 bases, with 8 bases remaining between them. The CDR3 sequence is 14 residues long. The CDR3 DNA reads as TGCAGTGCTCCCCTCCGCTCCTATAATTCACCCCTCCACTTT. This codes for CSAPLRSYNSPLHF.

The chain couples TRBV20-1 to TRBJ2-5, with 7 bases identical to TRBD2. V shed 4 bases, J shed 4 bases, and the junction held 6 bases outside the gene matches. The CDR3 totals 13 residues. Germline V lookup: CDR1 DFQATT, CDR2 SNEGSKA (reference sequence). CDR3 nucleotide sequence: TGCAGTGCTACGGCGGGAGACGCAGAGACCCAGTACTTC. It encodes CSATAGDAETQYF.

This clonotype came up many times. V and J are TRBV20-1 and TRBJ1-5; TRBD1 aligns across 7 bases. J gave up 3 bases and V 3 bases, and 11 bases lay outside the gene matches. The CDR3 runs 16 residues. Germline CDR1 and CDR2: DFQATT and SNEGSKA (reference sequence). In DNA, the CDR3 is TGCAGTGCTAGTCTGCTCGGACAGGCCCCCAATCAGCCCCAGCATTTT. This gives the protein CSASLLGQAPNQPQHF.

The rearrangement uses TRBV7-8 and TRBJ2-1; D is possibly TRBD1 or TRBD2 (5 bases each). Germline assignment: CDR1 SGHVS and CDR2 FQNEAQ. This CDR3 region has 13 residues. V was shortened by 10 bases and J by 9 bases, with 19 bases between the two germline ends. The CDR3 here is CATRGAGTGEQFF. The CDR3 coding sequence is TGTGCCACTCGAGGGGCGGGCACCGGTGAGCAGTTCTTC.

This clonotype was detected a few times. The chain employs TRBV7-8 and TRBJ1-1; D uncertain. Per the germline V gene, CDR1 is SGHVS and CDR2 is FQNEAQ. The CDR3 is 15 residues long. V lost 5 bases and J lost 3, with 16 bases in between. CDR3 bases: TGTGCCAGCAGCCCAAGCGTATCCGGGCACACTGAAGCTTTCTTT. As protein: CASSPSVSGHTEAFF.

This clonotype has at least ten counts. This chain links TRBV11-2 with TRBJ2-1; D remains ambiguous. This CDR3 comprises 13 residues. V lost 5 bases, J lost 2 bases, and 7 bases lay in between. Germline V CDR1 and CDR2: SGHAT, FQNNGV. The CDR3 region is CASSQNPYNEQFF. The CDR3, as DNA: TGTGCCAGCAGCCAAAACCCCTACAATGAGCAGTTCTTC.

This clonotype has at least ten counts. The chain couples TRBV6-2 or TRBV6-3 to TRBJ2-7; possible D gene TRBD1, 6 bases. Germline CDR1 MNHEY, CDR2 SVGEGT. CDR3 length equals 14 residues. With 5 bases removed from V and 0 bases from J, the gap between germline ends came to 11 bases. This chain's CDR3 is CASSPGQNSYEQYF. The CDR3 bases are TGTGCCAGCAGTCCAGGACAGAACTCCTACGAGCAGTACTTC.

This clonotype was counted ten times or more. This chain connects TRBV7-9 to TRBJ2-1; the D is unclear. Germline V lookup: CDR1 SEHNR, CDR2 FQNEAQ (reference sequence). The V gene lost 5 bases and the J gene lost 8 bases, with 16 bases spanning the gap. The length of the CDR3 is 14 residues. CDR3 DNA sequence: TGTGCCAGCAGCCGACCGGCCGTAGATTATGAGCAGTTCTTC. This translates into CASSRPAVDYEQFF.

In its sample, this clonotype ranks as medium-sized (0.01 to 0.1%). CDR3 protein: CASSNMGNTEAFF. The CDR3 DNA reads TGCGCCAGCAGTAACATGGGGAACACTGAAGCTTTCTTT. The genes are TRBV4-1 and TRBJ1-1; D remains ambiguous. The CDR3 sequence is 13 residues long. Germline V gene lookup returns CDR1 MGHRA and CDR2 YSYEKL. The V gene lost 6 bases and the J gene lost 1 base, with 9 bases spanning the gap.